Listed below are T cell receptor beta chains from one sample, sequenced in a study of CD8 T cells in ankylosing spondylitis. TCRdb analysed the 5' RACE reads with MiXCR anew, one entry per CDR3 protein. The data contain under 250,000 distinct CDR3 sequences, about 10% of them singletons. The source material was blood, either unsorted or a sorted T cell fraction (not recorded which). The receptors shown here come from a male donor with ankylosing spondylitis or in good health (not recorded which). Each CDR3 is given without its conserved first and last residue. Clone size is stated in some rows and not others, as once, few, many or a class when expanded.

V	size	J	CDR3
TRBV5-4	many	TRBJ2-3	ASSFGTSGSRNTQY
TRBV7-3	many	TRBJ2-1	ASSLTVMAGGPNEQF
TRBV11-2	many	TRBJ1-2	AIPGPSDGYT
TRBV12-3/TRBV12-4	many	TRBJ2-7	ASTPRRGEYEQY
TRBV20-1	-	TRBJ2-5	SASRSGQGTQY
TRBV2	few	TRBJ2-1	ASRSGQGLAGGGEQF
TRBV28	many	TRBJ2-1	ASSPTGTSGSNEQF
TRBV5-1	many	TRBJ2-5	ASSLASETQY
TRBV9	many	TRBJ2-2	ASGRGTANTGELF
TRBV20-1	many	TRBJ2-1	SAILAGVLWEQF
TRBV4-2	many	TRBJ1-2	ASSQTGGMGYGYT
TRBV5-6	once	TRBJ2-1	ASSLGLGPGYEQF
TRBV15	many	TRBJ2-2	ATSRDSLAKRSGELF
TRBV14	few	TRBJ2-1	ASSQDWSDPGYNEQF
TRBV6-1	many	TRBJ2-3	ASSRWRQASTDTQY
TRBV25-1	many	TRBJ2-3	ASSEKQGGTDTQY
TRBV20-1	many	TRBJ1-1	SARDSGRDTEAF
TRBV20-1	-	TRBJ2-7	SARDNGQGLNEQY
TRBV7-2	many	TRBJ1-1	ASSLNTGDTEAF
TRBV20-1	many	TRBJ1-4	SAPSPLRGEKLF
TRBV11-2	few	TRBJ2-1	ASTSLGGGSYEQF
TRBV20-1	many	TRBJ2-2	STGTTGTENTGELF
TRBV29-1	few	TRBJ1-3	SVSDRGLGNTIY
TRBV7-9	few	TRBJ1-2	ASRPDRPIGSGYT
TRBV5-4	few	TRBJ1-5	ASSLDAGQPQH
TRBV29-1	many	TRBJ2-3	SAPGPGPADTQY
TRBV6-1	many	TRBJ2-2	ASWLEGLPGELF
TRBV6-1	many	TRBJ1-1	ASSEQGGDSEAF
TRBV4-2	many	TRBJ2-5	ASSHLQEEETQY
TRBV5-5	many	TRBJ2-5	ASSPKTAPGLETQY
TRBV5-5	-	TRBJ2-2	ASSLRRTSGHTGELF
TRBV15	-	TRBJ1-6	ATSGGTDNSPLH
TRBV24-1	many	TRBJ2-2	ATRGQGDTGELF
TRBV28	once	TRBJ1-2	ASHAGRDYGYT
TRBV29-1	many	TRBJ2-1	SGPGDYNEQF
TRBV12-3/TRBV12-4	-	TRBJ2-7	ASPPGKREVSYEQY
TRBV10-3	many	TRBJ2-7	ATPGPTEQY
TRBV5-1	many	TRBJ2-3	ASEPKPSSGNTQY
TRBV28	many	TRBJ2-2	ASSPPATGELF
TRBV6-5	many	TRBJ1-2	ASSYSLEIFDYGYT
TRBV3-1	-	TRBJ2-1	ASSQDFSGREQF
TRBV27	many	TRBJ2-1	ASFFTLAGISTNEQF
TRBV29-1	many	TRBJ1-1	SVRAGGMNTEAF
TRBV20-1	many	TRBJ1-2	SAIPAGSYGYT
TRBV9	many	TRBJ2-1	ASSGLERSSYNEQF
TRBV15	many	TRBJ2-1	ATTVGGGPSEQF
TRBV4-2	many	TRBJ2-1	ASSLAGENNEQF
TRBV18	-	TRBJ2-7	ASSPRDYEQY
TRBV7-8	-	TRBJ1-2	ASSAHGPNYGYT
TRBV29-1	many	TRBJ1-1	SVAGAVNTEAF
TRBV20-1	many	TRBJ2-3	SARASGPDTQY
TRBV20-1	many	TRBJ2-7	SARIETEMAYEQY
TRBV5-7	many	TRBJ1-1	ASSLNRKDTEAF